A single sample is the source of the 20 T cell receptor beta chains below, sequenced in a study of identical twins. TCRdb recomputed calls from the 5' RACE reads with MiXCR, one row per CDR3 protein. The repertoire includes under 400,000 distinct CDR3 sequences, approximately 8.7% of them detected once, and 7.5% to 9.5% sits in the top ten. Sequencing was done on a sample of naive T cells sorted from blood. These receptors were taken from a woman aged 50 to 60 in good health.

Ten or more counts support this clonotype. This chain uses TRBV6-4 with TRBJ2-1; 7 nucleotides agree with TRBD1. Germline CDR1 reads MRHNA; CDR2 reads SNTAGT. Trimming cost V 2 bases and J 10 bases; bases outside gene matches: 8. This CDR3 is 14 amino acids long. In DNA, the CDR3 is TGTGCCAGCAGTGACCTGACAGGGCAAGGGGAGCAGTTCTTC. Protein: CASSDLTGQGEQFF.

V and J are TRBV4-1 and TRBJ1-5; possibly TRBD1 for D (6 bases). V was cut by 1 base and J by 1 base, with 14 bases left in between. Germline V CDR1 and CDR2: MGHRA, YSYEKL. The CDR3 is 17 residues long. The CDR3 nucleotides are TGCGCCAGCAGCCAAGTGGGATGGGGGCCCAGCAATCAGCCCCAGCATTTT. Translated, it gives CASSQVGWGPSNQPQHF.

This clonotype came up a few times. The rearrangement uses TRBV5-8 and TRBJ2-1; D ambiguous. Germline-derived CDR1 and CDR2 are SGHTS and YDEGEE. This CDR3 region has 13 residues. Deletions cut 4 bases from V and 8 bases from J, with 13 bases between. The CDR3 loop reads CASSPGVAHEQFF. In DNA, the CDR3 is TGTGCCAGCAGCCCCGGAGTGGCCCATGAGCAGTTCTTC.

The chain has TRBV5-1 and TRBJ1-1; 12 bases are shared with TRBD1. J gave up 8 bases and V 4 bases, and 9 bases lay outside the gene matches. The CDR3 sequence is 15 residues long. Per germline, CDR1 SGHRS and CDR2 YFSETQ. The CDR3 is CASSGSGTGGEEAFF. The CDR3 DNA reads as TGCGCCAGCAGCGGCTCCGGGACAGGGGGCGAAGAAGCTTTCTTT.

This chain uses TRBV2 with TRBJ2-2; D remains unclear. Germline assignment: CDR1 SNHLY and CDR2 FYNNEI. Trimming took 5 bases from V and 2 from J, leaving 9 bases between them. This CDR3 contains 14 residues. The CDR3 coding sequence is TGTGCCAGCAGTCTGGAATCAAACACCGGGGAGCTGTTTTTT. Translated, it gives CASSLESNTGELFF.

The J gene is TRBJ1-2, the V gene TRBV20-1, with D uncertain. The CDR3 extends over 13 amino acids. The V and J ends lost 2 bases and 0 bases respectively, with 7 bases between them. Looked up from germline, CDR1 is DFQATT and CDR2 is SNEGSKA (reference sequence). The DNA of the CDR3 is TGCAGTGCTAGAAACAGCTCTAACTATGGCTACACCTTC. This gives the protein CSARNSSNYGYTF.

Many counts were recorded for this clonotype. This rearrangement joins TRBV4-1 to TRBJ1-3; D is unclear. With 0 bases removed from V and 0 bases from J, the gap between germline ends came to 9 bases. Germline V gives CDR1 MGHRA, CDR2 YSYEKL. This CDR3 is built from 16 residues. DNA for the CDR3: TGCGCCAGCAGCCAAGACCACGGATTCTCTGGAAACACCATATATTTT. Its translation is CASSQDHGFSGNTIYF.

The V and J genes are TRBV12-3 or TRBV12-4 and TRBJ2-4; possibly TRBD2 for D (5 bases). The CDR3 is made up of 18 amino acids. Trimming stripped 2 bases from V and 0 bases from J, with 17 bases between. CDR3 sequence reads: CASSLNGIQTVAKNIQYF. DNA for the CDR3: TGTGCCAGCAGTTTAAACGGGATCCAGACCGTAGCCAAAAACATTCAGTACTTC.

This clonotype was observed a few times. V gene TRBV12-3 or TRBV12-4 combines with J gene TRBJ2-6; weak D call: TRBD1 (6 bases). V was clipped by 10 bases and J by 4 bases, with 17 bases between them. The CDR3 loop spans 15 amino acids. This chain's CDR3 is CATNHRARGANVLTF. The CDR3 DNA reads TGTGCCACCAACCACAGGGCCCGGGGGGCCAACGTCCTGACTTTC.

At least ten counts were recorded for this clonotype. The chain couples TRBV13 to TRBJ2-3, with D perhaps TRBD1 or TRBD2 (6 bases each). Germline assignment: CDR1 PRHDT and CDR2 FYEKMQ (reference sequence). V was cut by 0 bases and J by 1 base, with 11 bases left in between. The CDR3 is made up of 16 amino acids. The CDR3 DNA is TGTGCCAGCAGCTTAGGACAGGGAGGACGCACAGATACGCAGTATTTT. This gives the protein CASSLGQGGRTDTQYF.

This clonotype was seen ten or more times. The chain employs TRBV7-9 and TRBJ2-1; 9 positions match TRBD2. Unmatched junction bases numbered 12, after V lost 5 bases and J lost 4 bases. The CDR3 consists of 17 residues. The germline V gene has CDR1 SEHNR and CDR2 FQNEAQ (reference sequence). In nucleotides, the CDR3 is TGTGCCAGCAGCCCTAAGCCCCAGACTAGCGGATACAATGAGCAGTTCTTC. It translates to CASSPKPQTSGYNEQFF.

This clonotype has at least ten counts. The gene calls are TRBV18 and TRBJ2-7; no clear D gene. From germline, CDR1 is KGHSH and CDR2 LQKENI. The CDR3 covers 14 residues. Between the trimmed V and J ends, which lost 4 bases and 0 bases, there was a span of 10 bases. CDR3 protein: CASSLSGYSYEQYF. The CDR3 region has the DNA TGTGCCAGCTCACTTAGTGGGTACTCCTACGAGCAGTACTTC.

V and J are TRBV4-1 and TRBJ2-2, with D hard to call. V lost 1 base and J 9 bases, leaving 9 bases between the germline ends. The CDR3 has 13 residues. Germline values: CDR1 MGHRA, CDR2 YSYEKL. Here the CDR3 DNA reads TGCGCCAGCAGCCAAGGAAGGGCTTGGGAGCTGTTTTTT. The encoded protein is CASSQGRAWELFF.

This clonotype was counted a few times. The rearrangement joins TRBV6-2 or TRBV6-3 to TRBJ1-2; no clear D. Germline CDR1 and CDR2: MNHEY and SVGEGT. V was trimmed by 2 bases and J by 8 bases, leaving 12 bases between them. The CDR3 spans 13 residues. The CDR3 DNA follows: TGTGCCAGCAGTTACCAAACCGGTTGGGGCTACACCTTC. Translation: CASSYQTGWGYTF.

A few counts support this clonotype. This chain connects TRBV12-5 to TRBJ2-5, with 8 bases identical to TRBD1. This CDR3 spans 16 amino acids. From germline, CDR1 is LGHNT and CDR2 FRNRAP. V trimming: 1 base; J trimming: 3 bases; junction bases outside the gene matches: 7. CDR3 protein: CASGLDRTGMKETQYF. DNA for the CDR3: TGTGCTAGTGGTTTGGACCGGACAGGGATGAAAGAGACCCAGTACTTC. The full variable domain, rest sourced from reference TRBV12-5 and TRBJ2-5, is DARVTQTPRHKVTEMGQEVTMRCQPILGHNTVFWYRQTMMQGLELLAYFRNRAPLDDSGMPKDRFSAEMPDATLATLKIQPSEPRDSAVYFCASGLDRTGMKETQYFGPGTRLLVL.

This clonotype was seen more than once but under ten times. The chain couples TRBV29-1 to TRBJ2-1; weak D call: TRBD2 (6 bases). The V end was cut by 4 bases, the J end by 6 bases, with 16 bases between. The CDR3 totals 14 residues. Germline V lookup: CDR1 SQVTM, CDR2 ANQGSEA. As DNA, the CDR3 is TGCAGCGTTGGTCGGGAGTCCCGTCCCAATGAGCAGTTCTTC. Translation gives CSVGRESRPNEQFF.

There are many counts of this clonotype. J is TRBJ2-2 and V is TRBV29-1; the D is unclear. This CDR3 comprises 13 residues. Germline assignment: CDR1 SQVTM and CDR2 ANQGSEA. The germline V and J ends were trimmed by 7 bases and 8 bases, with 17 bases remaining between them. CDR3 nucleotide sequence: TGCAGCGGCAAGGACCTGGGTTCGGGGGAGCTGTTTTTT. This gives the protein CSGKDLGSGELFF.

The chain uses TRBV30 and TRBJ2-1; TRBD2 might be the D (7 bases). The CDR3 has 15 residues. Trimming stripped 4 bases from V and 3 bases from J, with 16 bases between. Germline V gives CDR1 GTSNPN, CDR2 SVGIG (reference sequence). CDR3 in DNA: TGTGCCTGGATCCTGGGGGGGGCAGGCTACAATGAGCAGTTCTTC. Translation gives CAWILGGAGYNEQFF.

This chain uses TRBV2 with TRBJ2-7; unclear D gene. The V end was cut by 0 bases, the J end by 2 bases, with 8 bases between. The CDR3 contains 14 residues. Per germline, CDR1 SNHLY and CDR2 FYNNEI. CDR3 in amino acids: CASSEAEEAYEQYV. The CDR3 DNA sequence: TGTGCCAGCAGTGAAGCAGAGGAAGCCTACGAGCAGTACGTC.

This clonotype was seen a handful of times. This chain joins TRBV12-3 or TRBV12-4 and TRBJ2-5; D possibly corresponds to TRBD1 (6 bases). CDR3 size: 13 residues. Trimming took 6 bases from V and 4 from J, leaving 12 bases between them. DNA for the CDR3: TGTGCCAGCAGCAGGGGACCACGAGAGACCCAGTACTTC. It translates to CASSRGPRETQYF.